A selection of T cell receptor beta chains follows, all from one sample in a study of CD8 T cells in Susac syndrome. MiXCR was run by TCRdb on the immunoSEQ multiplex PCR reads, yielding one entry per CDR3 protein. The sample records around 280,000 distinct CDR3 sequences, about 91% being singletons. The sample taken for sequencing was CD4+ T cells from PBMCs. Every receptor here comes from a human donor with multiple sclerosis. Both conserved end residues are part of each CDR3. Fields, in order: D gene, clone size, V gene, J gene, CDR3 DNA, CDR3 protein. A D gene is named only where the DNA matches it firmly. Rows may omit the clone size; those that give it use once, few, many or a size class.

TRBD1	.	TRBV9	TRBJ1-2	TGTGCCAGCAGCGCCGGGGACAGGGAGACCTATGGCTACACCTTC	CASSAGDRETYGYTF
.	.	TRBV5-5	TRBJ2-1	TGTGCCAGCAGCCCAGGGTATACCTACAATGAGCAGTTCTTC	CASSPGYTYNEQFF
.	.	TRBV5-1	TRBJ2-2	TGCGCCAGCGGCGAGGGGACCACCGGGGAGCTGTTTTTT	CASGEGTTGELFF
TRBD1	.	TRBV18	TRBJ1-5	TGTGCCAGCTCACAGGGGGCCGGCAATCAGCCCCAGCATTTT	CASSQGAGNQPQHF
TRBD2	.	TRBV4-1	TRBJ2-3	TGCGCCAGCAGCCAAGTGGGGGGGAGTCCCACAGATACGCAGTATTTT	CASSQVGGSPTDTQYF
TRBD2	.	TRBV30	TRBJ2-2	TGTGCCCAGTTTAGGCGGGAGGGAACGGGGGAGCTGTTTTTT	CAQFRREGTGELFF
.	.	TRBV7-2	TRBJ1-1	TGTGCCAGCAGCTTTAGTCTCACTGAAGCTTTCTTT	CASSFSLTEAFF
TRBD2	.	TRBV5-6	TRBJ2-1	TGTGCCAGCAGCTGGACTAGCGGGAGTTCTTACAATGAGCAGTTCTTC	CASSWTSGSSYNEQFF
.	.	TRBV7-2	TRBJ2-2	TGTGCCAGCAGCCTCCCTCGGGGGGCCGCAGGGGACACCGGGGAGCTGTTTTTT	CASSLPRGAAGDTGELFF
TRBD1	.	TRBV5-6	TRBJ1-2	TGTGCCAGCAGCTTAGGGACAGGCCCGACCCGCCAGGGCGGCTACACCTTC	CASSLGTGPTRQGGYTF
.	.	TRBV4-2	TRBJ1-2	TGTGCCAGCAGCCAACCTCTAGCGGGCAGGGCTAACTATGGCTACACCTTC	CASSQPLAGRANYGYTF
.	few	TRBV7-6	TRBJ2-5	TGTGCCAGCAGCTTAGGTTCCGGCGGGGTGGAGTACTTC	CASSLGSGGVEYF
.	.	TRBV30	TRBJ1-5	TGTGCCTGGAGTGGTTCGCGTCAGCCCCAGCATTTT	CAWSGSRQPQHF
TRBD2	.	TRBV10-3	TRBJ2-1	TGTGCCATCGCCGGTAGCGGGAGGGCCTCCTACAATGAGCAGTTCTTC	CAIAGSGRASYNEQFF
.	.	TRBV12-5	TRBJ2-1	TGTGCTAGTGGTTTGGTTCCACCCCGCGAACTCGGGGAGCAGTTCTTC	CASGLVPPRELGEQFF
.	.	TRBV3-1	TRBJ1-5	TGTGCCAGCAGCCAAGGTTTCGCGGGGGACCGCAATCAGCCCCAGCATTTT	CASSQGFAGDRNQPQHF
.	.	TRBV7-9	TRBJ1-3	TGTGCCAGCAGCCTTTTAGGGCGCGGGAGTTCTGGAAACACCATATATTTT	CASSLLGRGSSGNTIYF
TRBD2	.	TRBV2	TRBJ2-3	TGTGCCAGCAGAGACGGACTAGCACGAGCAGATACGCAGTATTTT	CASRDGLARADTQYF
.	.	TRBV19	TRBJ1-1	TGTGCCAGTAGTATGTCTTGGCAGGAAGCTTTCTTT	CASSMSWQEAFF
TRBD1	.	TRBV7-9	TRBJ1-6	TGTGCCAGCAGCTTAGGCGATGCCAGGGGGCGTAATTCACCCCTCCACTTT	CASSLGDARGRNSPLHF
TRBD1	.	TRBV10-2	TRBJ2-7	TGCGCCACGCAAGAAGGTAGCACAGGGGGCTTCGAGCAGTACTTC	CATQEGSTGGFEQYF
.	.	TRBV4-3	TRBJ2-3	TGCGCCAGCAGCCGGCAACCAGGGGACACAGATACGCAGTATTTT	CASSRQPGDTDTQYF
.	.	TRBV12-3/TRBV12-4	TRBJ1-4	TGTGCCAGCAGTTTACGTTCTCCTAATGAAAAACTGTTTTTT	CASSLRSPNEKLFF
.	once	TRBV11-2	TRBJ2-7	TGTGCCAGCAGCTTAGGTCTGTCAGTTGCCTCCTACGAGCAGTACTTC	CASSLGLSVASYEQYF
.	few	TRBV30	TRBJ1-2	TGTGCCTGGAGTACAGGGTCTGGCTACACCTTC	CAWSTGSGYTF
.	.	TRBV20-1	TRBJ2-5	TGCAGTGCCTTAAGGGGGGCGCGGGAGACCCAGTACTTC	CSALRGARETQYF
.	.	TRBV29-1	TRBJ1-1	TGCAGCGTTGAAGTGACACCTGGGAACACTGAAGCTTTCTTT	CSVEVTPGNTEAFF
.	.	TRBV7-3	TRBJ2-1	TGTGCCAGCAGCTTAGAACTAGGTGACAATGAGCAGTTCTTC	CASSLELGDNEQFF
TRBD1	.	TRBV5-8	TRBJ1-4	TGTGCCAGCGGCCACCGACAGGGTCCGACTAATGAAAAACTGTTTTTT	CASGHRQGPTNEKLFF
TRBD2	.	TRBV6-1	TRBJ2-3	TGTGCCAGCATGCTTTGGGGCGGACTAGCGGGAGATGCAGATACGCAGTATTTT	CASMLWGGLAGDADTQYF
.	.	TRBV7-9	TRBJ2-7	TGTGCCAGCAGCTTAGGGCTAGATCGCGACGAGCAGTACTTC	CASSLGLDRDEQYF
.	once	TRBV12-3/TRBV12-4	TRBJ1-5	TGTGCCAGCAGTTTTGGCCAAGACAATCAGCCCCAGCATTTT	CASSFGQDNQPQHF
.	.	TRBV30	TRBJ2-2	TGTGCCTGGAGTGTGGGAGGACCCCCCGGGGAGCTGTTTTTT	CAWSVGGPPGELFF
TRBD1	.	TRBV4-3	TRBJ2-3	TGCGCCAGCAACACGGACAGGAGGAGCACAGATACGCAGTATTTT	CASNTDRRSTDTQYF
.	.	TRBV29-1	TRBJ2-1	TGCAGCGTTGACAAGACGTGGGGTGAGCAGTTCTTC	CSVDKTWGEQFF
.	once	TRBV19	TRBJ2-2	TGTGCCAGTAGTTCGTCTTCCGTCACCGGGGAGCTGTTTTTT	CASSSSSVTGELFF
TRBD2	once	TRBV2	TRBJ2-1	TGTGCCAGCAAGGTGGCTAGCGGGAAAGGGGAGCAGTTCTTC	CASKVASGKGEQFF
.	once	TRBV7-8	TRBJ1-2	TGTGCCAGCAGCATACGTGATCCGTTTAACTATGGCTACACCTTC	CASSIRDPFNYGYTF
.	.	TRBV15	TRBJ1-1	TGTGCCACCAGCAGAGAGCTTCGTTGGTACACTGAAGCTTTCTTT	CATSRELRWYTEAFF
.	.	TRBV3-1	TRBJ2-7	TGTGCCAGCAGCCCCCTGGAACTGGCCTACGAGCAGTACTTC	CASSPLELAYEQYF
.	.	TRBV20-1	TRBJ2-5	TGCAGTGCTAGAATGGGTGGGGAAGAGACCCAGTACTTC	CSARMGGEETQYF
TRBD1	.	TRBV12-3/TRBV12-4	TRBJ2-2	TGTGCCAGCAGCCGTCGGGACAGCAGGCACGGGGAGCTGTTTTTT	CASSRRDSRHGELFF
TRBD1	.	TRBV19	TRBJ1-4	TGTGCCAGTAGTTTAACTACAGGGGGCCTTTTTGAAAAACTGTTTTTT	CASSLTTGGLFEKLFF
TRBD1	.	TRBV11-2	TRBJ2-7	TGTGCCAGCAGCTTAGATGGACAGGGGGACTACGAGCAGTACTTC	CASSLDGQGDYEQYF
.	once	TRBV6-2/TRBV6-3	TRBJ2-7	TGTGCCAGCAGTTACGGTCCAGGTCGCTACGAGCAGTACTTC	CASSYGPGRYEQYF
TRBD2	.	TRBV18	TRBJ2-4	TGTGCCAGCTCACCTATCGCGGGTAGCGGGGCTTCCAAAAACATTCAGTACTTC	CASSPIAGSGASKNIQYF
TRBD2	.	TRBV3-1	TRBJ2-1	TGTGCCAGCAGCCATAGCGCTAGCGGGAGGGTTGAGCAGTTCTTC	CASSHSASGRVEQFF
TRBD1	.	TRBV11-3	TRBJ2-3	TGTGCCAGCAGATGGGACAGGATTAGGGATACGCAGTATTTT	CASRWDRIRDTQYF
TRBD2	.	TRBV18	TRBJ2-1	TGTGCCAGCTCACCCCGCGGGCGACTAGCGGGAGGCGAGCAGTTCTTC	CASSPRGRLAGGEQFF
.	.	TRBV4-3	TRBJ2-1	TGCGCCAGCAGCCAAGTCGACCAGCGGAATGAGCAGTTCTTC	CASSQVDQRNEQFF
TRBD1	.	TRBV7-3	TRBJ2-2	TGTGCCAGCAGCTTTGGACAGGGCCGCACCGGGGAGCTGTTTTTT	CASSFGQGRTGELFF
TRBD1	.	TRBV28	TRBJ2-5	TGTGCCAGCTCCACAGGGGGCCAAGAGACCCAGTACTTC	CASSTGGQETQYF
.	.	TRBV3-1	TRBJ1-1	TGTGCCAGCAGTTCAGGCGCTGAAGCTTTCTTT	CASSSGAEAFF
.	.	TRBV3-1	TRBJ2-3	TGTGCCAGCAGCTACCTCACAGATACGCAGTATTTT	CASSYLTDTQYF
TRBD2	.	TRBV5-1	TRBJ2-7	TGCGCCAGCAGCTCGTATAGCGGGAGGAAGGACGAGCAGTACTTC	CASSSYSGRKDEQYF